Shown below are 6 T cell receptor beta chains from a single sample sequenced in a study of HIV-infected patients and healthy controls. All unsorted peripheral T cells were captured because whole blood was used without fractionation. cDNA was made from about 510 ng RNA using alpha and beta constant primers. Using multiplexing indices, alpha and beta chain libraries were generated apart by chain-specific third strand synthesis. One entry per CDR3 protein, called by TCRdb with MiXCR from the 5' RACE reads. The table has under 20,000 distinct CDR3 sequences, 9.5% to 13% seen once. Material for sequencing was blood. These receptor sequences come from an adult in good health.

This clonotype has only a few counts. The junction departs from the called germline gene at one end, perhaps through a read error. The J gene is TRBJ1-1, the V gene TRBV5-4; D might be TRBD1 (6 bases). Germline CDR1 is SGHNT and CDR2 is YYREEE (reference sequence). The CDR3 covers 15 residues. The CDR3 DNA sequence: TGTGCCAGCAGGTTGGACAGAGACGCGAACACTGAAGCTTTCTTT. The encoded protein is CASRLDRDANTEAFF.

This clonotype was seen repeatedly, ten times or more. V is TRBV6-2 or TRBV6-3 and J is TRBJ2-1; 14 bases are a match to TRBD2. The CDR3 extends over 15 amino acids. Trimming removed 6 bases from V and 7 bases from J; junction bases left unmatched: 5. The V gene's germline CDR1 is MNHEY and CDR2 SVGEGT. The CDR3 region is CASSPGTSGRNEQFF. The CDR3 region has the DNA TGTGCCAGCAGCCCCGGGACTAGCGGGAGAAATGAGCAGTTCTTC.

At least ten counts were recorded for this clonotype. The chain uses TRBV6-5 and TRBJ2-5; D possibly uses TRBD1 or TRBD2 (5 bases each). From germline, CDR1 is MNHEY and CDR2 SVGAGI. Trimming stripped 6 bases from V and 1 base from J, with 12 bases between. The CDR3 length is 14 residues. The CDR3 reads CASRGTRVQETQYF. In DNA, the CDR3 is TGTGCCAGCAGAGGGACGCGGGTCCAAGAGACCCAGTACTTC.

As concerns this clonotype: A clone one base away is much larger, so this may be a read error. This CDR3 is missing its conserved last phenylalanine or tryptophan, likely due to a read error. The chain combines TRBV29-1 with TRBJ2-7; 8 positions match TRBD2. This CDR3 has 13 amino acids. In germline, CDR1 is SQVTM, CDR2 ANQGSEA. Trimming took 6 bases from V and 5 from J; bases not matched to a gene: 9. Here the CDR3 reads CSVWGAGENEQYL. CDR3 bases: TGCAGCGTGTGGGGAGCGGGGGAAAACGAGCAGTACCTC.

This clonotype is categorized as medium-sized. V is TRBV6-5 and J is TRBJ2-3, with D unresolved. The CDR3 consists of 14 residues. V lost 2 bases and J lost 5, with 11 bases in between. Germline assignment: CDR1 MNHEY and CDR2 SVGAGI. CDR3 coding DNA: TGTGCCAGCAGTTACGGTACCTCCGAAGATACGCAGTATTTT. This gives the protein CASSYGTSEDTQYF.

This clonotype rates as medium-sized. The chain has TRBV6-1 and TRBJ1-2; D is unresolved. Germline CDR1 is MNHNS and CDR2 is SASEGT. V was clipped by 6 bases and J by 10 bases, with 15 bases between them. CDR3 length equals 12 residues. The CDR3 sequence: CASRETLGDYTF. The CDR3 DNA reads TGTGCCAGCAGGGAAACCCTGGGAGACTACACCTTC.